These 17 T cell receptor beta chains were sequenced from one sample in a study of shared clonotypes between healthy human individuals. Using immunoSEQ multiplex PCR, the repertoire was profiled, and TCRdb retains in-frame clones only, with some absent. The data show 1.4 million to 1.5 million clones, roughly 97% seen once. Sequenced material: naive CD4+ T cells sorted from blood. Subset in this sample: CD45RA+ positively selected. These receptors were obtained from a man aged 30 to 39 in good health.

J is TRBJ2-1 and V is TRBV5-1; D not certain. The CDR3 contains 14 residues. The V end was cut by 1 base, the J end by 10 bases, with 15 bases between. The germline V gene has CDR1 SGHRS and CDR2 YFSETQ. CDR3 sequence reads: CASSLLTARPEQFF. The CDR3 DNA is TGCGCCAGCAGCTTGTTGACTGCCCGACCGGAGCAGTTCTTC.

The chain joins TRBV11-2 to TRBJ2-5; the match to TRBD2 covers 12 bases. The trim removed 3 bases at V and 7 bases at J, leaving 9 bases unmatched. There are 16 residues in the CDR3. Looked up from germline, CDR1 is SGHAT and CDR2 is FQNNGV. In DNA form, the CDR3 reads TGTGCCAGCAGCTTTGGGACTAGCGGGCATTTGGGGACCCAGTACTTC. It codes for CASSFGTSGHLGTQYF.

J is TRBJ1-5 and V is TRBV7-8; D gene uncertain. CDR3 size: 14 residues. CDR1 and CDR2 from the germline V gene are SGHVS and FQNEAQ. The V and J ends lost 2 bases and 6 bases respectively, with 11 bases between them. CDR3 DNA: TGTGCCAGCAGCTTATTCACATCGAGTCAGCCCCAGCATTTT. Residues: CASSLFTSSQPQHF.

This clone was seen once. This chain uses TRBV19 with TRBJ1-2; no reliable D call. From germline, CDR1 is LNHDA and CDR2 SQIVND (reference sequence). The germline V and J ends were trimmed by 5 bases and 0 bases, with 10 bases remaining between them. This CDR3 comprises 14 residues. In DNA form, the CDR3 reads TGTGCCAGTAGTCGTCAGATACCTAACTATGGCTACACCTTC. Translation: CASSRQIPNYGYTF.

This clone was detected once. The chain couples TRBV29-1 to TRBJ1-4; 7 bases agree with TRBD1. Germline V lookup: CDR1 SQVTM, CDR2 ANQGSEA. The CDR3 has 18 residues. Trimming at V came to 1 base and at J to 0 bases, leaving 11 bases not matched to a gene. CDR3 amino acids: CSVEGVEGAGATNEKLFF. The CDR3 DNA follows: TGCAGCGTTGAAGGAGTTGAGGGGGCCGGGGCAACTAATGAAAAACTGTTTTTT.

The chain carries TRBV11-2 and TRBJ2-2, with 14 bases identical to TRBD2. With 4 bases clipped from V and 0 bases from J, the junction kept 4 bases outside the gene matches. The length of the CDR3 is 18 residues. CDR1 and CDR2 from the germline V gene are SGHAT and FQNNGV. Here the CDR3 DNA reads TGTGCCAGCAGCTCGGGGACTAGCGGGAGCTCGAACACCGGGGAGCTGTTTTTT. It translates to CASSSGTSGSSNTGELFF.

The V call is TRBV6-1, the J call TRBJ2-1, with 11 bases identical to TRBD2. Germline CDR1 and CDR2: MNHNS and SASEGT. Trimming removed 4 bases from V and 15 bases from J; junction bases left unmatched: 8. This CDR3 contains 13 residues. CDR3 loop: CASSVGLAARVFF. CDR3 nucleotide sequence: TGTGCCAGCAGTGTGGGACTAGCGGCTCGGGTGTTCTTC.

As regards this clone: Other DNA sequences from this sample encode an identical CDR3 as well. The chain links TRBV5-1 to TRBJ2-3, with TRBD2 matching over 10 bases. Germline assignment: CDR1 SGHRS and CDR2 YFSETQ. V dropped 3 bases and J dropped 0; count of bases not matched to a gene: 4. This CDR3 comprises 16 residues. The CDR3: CASSSRLAGSTDTQYF. The CDR3 coding sequence is TGCGCCAGCAGCTCGCGACTAGCGGGTAGCACAGATACGCAGTATTTT.

About this clone itself: Additional DNA sequences in this sample encode the identical CDR3. This chain links TRBV5-4 with TRBJ2-5; possible D gene TRBD2, 6 bases. Germline-derived CDR1 and CDR2 are SGHNT and YYREEE (reference sequence). With 0 bases removed from V and 5 bases from J, the gap between germline ends came to 11 bases. This CDR3 has 14 amino acids. The CDR3 coding sequence is TGTGCCAGCAGCTTGGGGGGACTTGGCGAGACCCAGTACTTC. This sequence encodes CASSLGGLGETQYF. Variable domain in full (rest from reference TRBV5-4 and TRBJ2-5): ETGVTQSPTHLIKTRGQQVTLRCSSQSGHNTVSWYQQALGQGPQFIFQYYREEENGRGNFPPRFSGLQFPNYSSELNVNALELDDSALYLCASSLGGLGETQYFGPGTRLLVL.

This clone was detected only once. The CDR3 loop is CASSATGGGEKLFF. The CDR3 region has the DNA TGTGCCAGCAGCGCGACAGGGGGCGGTGAAAAACTGTTTTTT. This chain uses TRBV9 with TRBJ1-4; 10 bases fit TRBD1. CDR3 length equals 14 residues. Germline V gene sequence: CDR1 SGDLS, CDR2 YYNGEE. The V gene end was trimmed by 3 bases and the J gene end by 7 bases; junction bases not matched to a gene: 3.

This chain connects TRBV5-1 to TRBJ2-7; 8 nucleotides agree with TRBD1. V lost 5 bases, J lost 4 bases, and 11 bases stayed unmatched. The germline V gene encodes CDR1 SGHRS and CDR2 YFSETQ. The CDR3 extends over 15 amino acids. This CDR3 is CASSPAPTGEYEQYF. CDR3 DNA: TGCGCCAGCAGTCCCGCGCCGACAGGGGAATACGAGCAGTACTTC.

This clone appeared once. J is TRBJ2-1 and V is TRBV6-6; TRBD1 aligns across 8 bases. The CDR3 loop spans 15 amino acids. V was clipped by 5 bases and J by 8 bases; unmatched bases: 11. In germline, CDR1 is MNHNY, CDR2 SVGAGI (reference sequence). Here the CDR3 reads CASSPPTGEWDEQFF. The CDR3 coding sequence is TGTGCCAGCAGTCCCCCGACAGGGGAGTGGGATGAGCAGTTCTTC.

This clone occurred once. The V call is TRBV7-2, the J call TRBJ1-1; 7 nucleotides agree with TRBD1. The CDR3 is 16 residues long. Per the germline V gene, CDR1 is SGHTA and CDR2 is FQGNSA. Unmatched junction bases numbered 9, after V lost 5 bases and J lost 0 bases. CDR3 sequence (DNA): TGTGCCAGCAGCCGGGAGGGGGCCGGAATGAACACTGAAGCTTTCTTT. Translation gives CASSREGAGMNTEAFF.

The V and J genes are TRBV19 and TRBJ2-1; D remains ambiguous. Deletions cut 6 bases from V and 8 bases from J, with 8 bases between. CDR1 is LNHDA, CDR2 SQIVND, per germline (reference sequence). The CDR3 extends over 11 amino acids. CDR3 sequence (DNA): TGTGCCAGTAGCCTGCGCGATGAGCAGTTCTTC. Translating gives CASSLRDEQFF.

The chain employs TRBV5-1 and TRBJ1-1; possibly TRBD1 for D (5 bases). Trimming left V 5 bases short and J 9 bases short, with 17 bases between. Germline V gene sequence: CDR1 SGHRS, CDR2 YFSETQ. The length of the CDR3 is 13 residues. For the CDR3, the DNA is TGCGCCAGCAGAAGAGGGGATGGGGATCAAGCTTTCTTT. This encodes CASRRGDGDQAFF.

This chain uses TRBV7-2 with TRBJ2-7; D ambiguous. The CDR3 contains 13 residues. Between the trimmed V and J ends, which lost 5 bases and 1 base, there was a span of 9 bases. CDR1 SGHTA and CDR2 FQGNSA come from the germline V gene. The CDR3 spells CASSTTPSYEQYF. CDR3 nucleotides: TGTGCCAGCAGCACCACCCCTTCCTACGAGCAGTACTTC.

This chain joins TRBV9 and TRBJ2-1; TRBD1 is a possible D gene (6 bases). Germline CDR1 SGDLS, CDR2 YYNGEE. Trimming removed 3 bases from V and 7 bases from J, with 17 bases in between. The CDR3 has 15 amino acids. The CDR3 protein is CASSETGHTVNEQFF. The CDR3 DNA sequence: TGTGCCAGCAGCGAGACGGGACATACTGTGAATGAGCAGTTCTTC.